The 17 T cell receptor beta chains presented below share a single source sample, sequenced in a study of T cells in Graves' hyperthyroidism and ophthalmopathy. RNA transcripts served as the template for amplifying TCR beta CDR3 regions. HTBI primers were used for first-round RT-PCR of the TCR CDR3. One entry per CDR3 protein, called by TCRdb with MiXCR from the multiplex PCR reads. In the table there are roughly 510,000 distinct CDR3 sequences, 35% to 50% of which are singletons. What was sequenced was peripheral blood or thyroid tissue (not recorded which). These receptors all stem from an adult woman with Graves' disease, either hyperthyroidism or ophthalmopathy (not recorded which).

CDR3 loop: CASRLGWGRAATNEKLFF. The DNA of the CDR3 is TGCGCCAGCAGGCTGGGATGGGGCAGGGCGGCAACTAATGAAAAACTGTTTTTT. The genes are TRBV5-1 and TRBJ1-4, with D maybe TRBD1 (5 bases). Trimming removed 5 bases from V and 0 bases from J, with 20 bases in between. CDR1 is SGHRS, CDR2 YFSETQ, per germline. The CDR3 is 18 residues long.

The J gene is TRBJ2-5, the V gene TRBV25-1, with TRBD2 identical over 10 bases. The V gene end was trimmed by 4 bases and the J gene end by 2 bases; junction bases not matched to a gene: 10. The CDR3 totals 17 residues. The germline CDR1 and CDR2 sequences are MGHDK and SYGVNS. CDR3 sequence reads: CASSASPRTSGQETQYF. The CDR3 nucleotides read TGTGCCAGCAGTGCTTCTCCTCGGACTAGCGGACAAGAGACCCAGTACTTC.

The chain uses TRBV10-3 and TRBJ2-2, with TRBD2 identical over 11 bases. This CDR3 region has 16 residues. CDR1 ENHRY and CDR2 SYGVKD come from the germline V gene. The ends lost 5 bases at V and 5 bases at J; junction bases unmatched: 7. The CDR3 nucleotides are TGTGCCATCAGTCCAGGGACTAGCGGAGGTACCGGGGAGCTGTTTTTT. This sequence encodes CAISPGTSGGTGELFF.

In this sample, this clonotype turned up a few times. The chain is built from TRBV7-8 and TRBJ2-7; 8 bases line up with TRBD2. Trimming removed 2 bases from V and 3 bases from J; junction bases left unmatched: 6. The CDR3 sequence is 15 residues long. The germline CDR1 and CDR2 sequences are SGHVS and FQNEAQ. The CDR3: CASSLLVAGNYEQYF. For the CDR3, the DNA is TGTGCCAGCAGCTTATTGGTAGCGGGGAACTACGAGCAGTACTTC.

This clonotype was counted a single time. J is TRBJ2-5 and V is TRBV24-1, with unresolved D. The V gene lost 4 bases and the J gene lost 4 bases, with 9 bases spanning the gap. Germline loops: CDR1 KGHDR, CDR2 SFDVKD. CDR3 length equals 13 residues. CDR3 DNA: TGTGCCACCAGTGACCCTCGTCGAGAGACCCAGTACTTC. The encoded protein is CATSDPRRETQYF.

The CDR3 loop reads CASSPTRTANTEAFF. For the CDR3, the DNA is TGTGCCAGCAGCCCCACTAGAACAGCTAACACTGAAGCTTTCTTT. This chain uses TRBV9 with TRBJ1-1; D remains ambiguous. CDR1 SGDLS and CDR2 YYNGEE come from the germline V gene. V dropped 4 bases and J dropped 2 bases, with 15 bases sitting between them. CDR3 length: 15 amino acids.

The genes are TRBV7-2 and TRBJ2-2; 8 nucleotides line up with TRBD2. The germline CDR1 and CDR2 sequences are SGHTA and FQGNSA. Trimming took 5 bases from V and 5 from J; bases not matched to a gene: 10. This CDR3 has 16 residues. The CDR3 here is CASSPLSGSRTGELFF. The CDR3 nucleotides are TGTGCCAGCAGCCCACTAAGCGGGAGTCGGACCGGGGAGCTGTTTTTT.

This clonotype has only a few counts. The rearrangement uses TRBV19 and TRBJ2-1; 11 bases match TRBD2. The V and J ends lost 5 bases and 4 bases, in that order; junction bases with no gene match: 4. CDR1 is LNHDA, CDR2 SQIVND, per germline (reference sequence). The CDR3 is 15 residues long. The DNA of the CDR3 is TGTGCCAGTAGTGAGGGGACTAGCGGATACAATGAGCAGTTCTTC. It codes for CASSEGTSGYNEQFF.

In this sample, this clonotype turned up many times. V is TRBV7-2 and J is TRBJ2-5, with 10 bases matching TRBD1. The V gene end was trimmed by 5 bases and the J gene end by 5 bases; junction bases not matched to a gene: 5. The CDR3 runs to 14 residues. Germline CDR1 SGHTA, CDR2 FQGNSA. The CDR3 nucleotides read TGTGCCAGCAGCGCCAGGACAGGGGGGGAGACCCAGTACTTC. Translated: CASSARTGGETQYF.

This chain uses TRBV20-1 with TRBJ1-2, with D unresolved. Trimming cost V 6 bases and J 5 bases, with 4 bases left between them. The CDR3 is 9 amino acids. CDR1 DFQATT and CDR2 SNEGSKA come from the germline V gene (reference sequence). The CDR3 spells CSAQYGYTF. For the CDR3, the DNA is TGCAGTGCCCAATATGGCTACACCTTC.

V usage is TRBV18 and J usage is TRBJ1-1; no definite D call. CDR3 length equals 13 residues. V lost 5 bases, J lost 1 base, and 8 bases lay in between. Germline assignment: CDR1 KGHSH and CDR2 LQKENI. The CDR3 DNA sequence: TGTGCCAGCTCAGTATCGCAGAACACTGAAGCTTTCTTT. Encoded protein: CASSVSQNTEAFF. Full variable domain (outside the CDR3, taken from reference TRBV18 and TRBJ1-1): NAGVMQNPRHLVRRRGQEARLRCSPMKGHSHVYWYRQLPEEGLKFMVYLQKENIIDESGMPKERFSAEFPKEGPSILRIQQVVRGDSAAYFCASSVSQNTEAFFGQGTRLTVV.

This clonotype has a handful of counts. V usage is TRBV29-1 and J usage is TRBJ1-1; D is possibly TRBD1 (5 bases). CDR1 is SQVTM and CDR2 is ANQGSEA in the germline V gene. The germline V and J ends were trimmed by 4 bases and 4 bases, with 7 bases remaining between them. The CDR3 extends over 11 amino acids. CDR3 loop: CSVGGATEAFF. The CDR3 DNA sequence: TGCAGCGTTGGCGGGGCCACTGAAGCTTTCTTT.

This clonotype was observed at least ten times. This chain joins TRBV10-3 and TRBJ2-7; 7 bases are a match to TRBD2. Germline CDR1 is ENHRY and CDR2 is SYGVKD. The CDR3 is 14 residues long. V shed 2 bases and J 6 bases; nucleotides not matched to a gene: 7. In DNA, the CDR3 is TGTGCCATCAGTGAGGGTCAGCGGGGCTCCGAGCAGTACTTC. As protein: CAISEGQRGSEQYF.

The chain has TRBV5-1 and TRBJ1-5, with unresolved D. Germline V gene data show CDR1 as SGHRS and CDR2 as YFSETQ. V gave up 0 bases and J gave up 3 bases, with 13 bases separating them. CDR3 length: 16 residues. The CDR3 DNA reads TGCGCCAGCAGCTTGGGGTCAGGATCTCCCAATCAGCCCCAGCATTTT. It specifies CASSLGSGSPNQPQHF.

This clonotype was observed a handful of times. The J gene is TRBJ2-3, the V gene TRBV2, with D perhaps TRBD1 (6 bases). Trimming took 2 bases from V and 2 from J, leaving 11 bases between them. The CDR3 sequence is 15 residues long. Germline assignment: CDR1 SNHLY and CDR2 FYNNEI. The CDR3 DNA sequence: TGTGCCAGCAGTGAACAGGGGTCAGCCACAGATACGCAGTATTTT. Translation gives CASSEQGSATDTQYF.

This clonotype was observed a handful of times. The chain is built from TRBV6-2 or TRBV6-3 and TRBJ1-1; D remains ambiguous. Trimming cost V 3 bases and J 5 bases, with 13 bases left between them. Germline CDR1 and CDR2: MNHEY and SVGEGT. The CDR3 totals 14 residues. This CDR3 is CASSYNPRGTEAFF. In nucleotides, the CDR3 is TGTGCCAGCAGTTATAACCCCCGTGGGACTGAAGCTTTCTTT.

The rearrangement joins TRBV29-1 to TRBJ1-1, with 7 bases that match TRBD1. With V trimmed by 8 bases and J by 4 bases, 7 bases remained unmatched. Germline V gives CDR1 SQVTM, CDR2 ANQGSEA. The CDR3 extends over 12 amino acids. As DNA, the CDR3 is TGCAGCTCTCAGGGGGTAGGCACTGAAGCTTTCTTT. Translating gives CSSQGVGTEAFF.